These 9 T cell receptor beta chains share one sample of origin, sequenced in a study of T-cell reconstitution after alpha-beta-depleted transplantation in children. A library of TCRbeta sequences, prepared with unique molecular identifiers, was generated. TCRdb re-analysed the PCR reads in MiXCR, keeping a single row per CDR3 protein. The sample has 250,000 or so distinct CDR3 sequences, approximately 24% seen once; the top ten hold 4% to 5.5%. This material consisted of PBMCs, mostly from graft donor cells, taken 360 days after TCRalphabeta/CD19-depleted stem cell transplant. These receptors originate from a female patient aged 2 to 10 who had a stem cell transplant for congenital amegakaryocytic thrombocytopenia, so the T cells may come from the graft donor.

The chain couples TRBV11-1 to TRBJ2-7, with 9 bases matching TRBD1. Germline V gene data show CDR1 as SGHAT and CDR2 as FQDESV (reference sequence). The CDR3 has 18 amino acids. V was pared by 4 bases and J by 1 base, with 14 bases of the junction left unmatched. CDR3 bases: TGTGCCAGCAGCTCCGACACGGACAGGGGACGCCTTTCCTACGAGCAGTACTTC. Translation gives CASSSDTDRGRLSYEQYF.

The rearrangement links TRBV6-1 to TRBJ2-2, with 7 bases aligning to TRBD1. CDR3 length: 13 residues. The V gene's germline CDR1 is MNHNS and CDR2 SASEGT. Losses at the gene ends were 8 bases for V and 0 bases for J; bases not matched to a gene: 0. CDR3 protein: CASGTANTGELFF. The DNA of the CDR3 is TGTGCCAGCGGGACAGCGAACACCGGGGAGCTGTTTTTT.

This clonotype was detected a few times. The gene calls are TRBV10-3 and TRBJ2-2; 7 positions match TRBD1. CDR1 and CDR2 from the germline V gene are ENHRY and SYGVKD. V was clipped by 3 bases and J by 4 bases; unmatched bases: 2. The CDR3 loop spans 14 amino acids. CDR3 residues: CAISDPGGTGELFF. The DNA for the CDR3 is TGTGCCATCAGTGACCCAGGGGGCACCGGGGAGCTGTTTTTT.

This rearrangement joins TRBV6-2 or TRBV6-3 to TRBJ2-6; possible D gene TRBD1, 6 bases. The V end lost 5 bases, the J end lost 2 bases, and 10 bases lay between the germline ends. This CDR3 spans 15 amino acids. In germline, CDR1 is MNHEY, CDR2 SVGEGT. Here the CDR3 reads CASSTPGAGANVLTF. The CDR3 DNA follows: TGTGCCAGCAGTACGCCAGGGGCTGGGGCCAACGTCCTGACTTTC.

This clonotype was seen a few times. CDR3 amino acids: CASSHYPSYEAYEQYF. CDR3 bases: TGTGCCAGCAGCCATTACCCCAGTTATGAGGCCTACGAGCAGTACTTC. The chain has TRBV3-1 and TRBJ2-7; unclear D gene. This CDR3 is 16 amino acids long. CDR1 and CDR2 (germline): LGHDT, YNNKEL (reference sequence). Trimming removed 3 bases at V and 2 bases at J, with 17 bases between.

This clonotype was seen a few times. V gene TRBV2 combines with J gene TRBJ2-1; perhaps TRBD1 as D (5 bases). CDR3 size: 18 residues. With 3 bases removed from V and 0 bases from J, the gap between germline ends came to 18 bases. Germline lookup yields CDR1 SNHLY and CDR2 FYNNEI. DNA of the CDR3: TGTGCCAGCAGTGATACGAGACAGTCCGCCAGCTCCTACAATGAGCAGTTCTTC. Encoded protein: CASSDTRQSASSYNEQFF.

Many counts were recorded for this clonotype. V and J are TRBV12-3 or TRBV12-4 and TRBJ2-7, with a weak D call TRBD1 (5 bases). The CDR3 length is 16 residues. With 3 bases removed from V and 3 bases from J, the gap between germline ends came to 18 bases. The CDR3 DNA reads as TGTGCCAGCAGTTTGGACAACTACCCCCCTCGCTACGAGCAGTACTTC. It codes for CASSLDNYPPRYEQYF.

In nucleotides, the CDR3 is TGTGCCAGCAGTGAATCAAGACAGGGGGGCACTGAAGCTTTCTTT. Its protein is CASSESRQGGTEAFF. The chain carries TRBV6-1 and TRBJ1-1, with 9 bases lining up with TRBD1. The CDR3 consists of 15 residues. Germline CDR1 reads MNHNS; CDR2 reads SASEGT. V dropped 2 bases and J dropped 4; count of bases not matched to a gene: 5.

J is TRBJ1-2 and V is TRBV28; TRBD1 matches 7 bases. V lost 2 bases and J lost 6; bases outside the gene matches: 0. The CDR3 is made up of 12 amino acids. Germline lookup yields CDR1 MDHEN and CDR2 SYDVKM. The CDR3 reads CASSLGQDGYTF. CDR3 sequence (DNA): TGTGCCAGCAGTTTAGGACAGGATGGCTACACCTTC.